The TCR beta chain under discussion was sequenced for a study of T-cell reconstitution after alpha-beta-depleted transplantation in children. This clonotype was recorded many times. V was pared by 6 bases and J by 4 bases, with 22 bases between. The CDR3 sequence is 17 residues long. The V gene's germline CDR1 is MNHEY and CDR2 SVGAGI. Unique molecular identifiers were incorporated into the prepared TCRbeta library. TCRdb fed the PCR reads into MiXCR, producing one record per CDR3 protein. The table shows 200,000 to 250,000 distinct CDR3 sequences, with about 6.6% occurring only once. Source: PBMCs, taken before TCRalphabeta/CD19-depleted stem cell transplant. The clonotype was recovered from a boy aged 2 to 9 with acute lymphoblastic leukemia, due to receive a stem cell transplant. The rearrangement uses TRBV6-5 and TRBJ1-3; possibly TRBD1 for D (5 bases). The CDR3 reads CASSFGIPGRTGNTIYF. CDR3 coding DNA: TGTGCCAGCAGCTTTGGTATCCCAGGGCGTACGGGAAACACCATATATTTT.